The rows below give T cell receptor beta chains drawn from one sample of a study of blood T cell repertoires in COVID-19. Libraries were prepared by immunoSEQ multiplex PCR; TCRdb keeps only in-frame clonotypes and omits some of them. Of fewer than 300,000 clones detected, around nine tenths appear once; the ten largest clones hold about 0.8%. The sequencing input was peripheral blood. These receptors all come from a man aged 25-45 years with acute or convalescent COVID-19. The CDR3 runs from the conserved cysteine through the conserved F or W. D genes are given only for firm matches. Rows give clone size only sometimes, using once, few, many, or a class for an expanded clone.

v_call	j_call	d_call	clone_size	cdr3_aa	cdr3_nt
TRBV28	TRBJ1-5	.	.	CATMRRFGQPQHF	TGTGCCACCATGCGGAGGTTCGGTCAGCCCCAGCATTTT
TRBV30	TRBJ1-1	.	.	CAWREYEGTEAFF	TGTGCCTGGAGGGAGTATGAAGGCACTGAAGCTTTCTTT
TRBV6-5	TRBJ2-3	.	.	CASSSTVGATQYF	TGTGCCAGCAGTTCTACAGTGGGGGCTACGCAGTATTTT
TRBV24-1	TRBJ1-5	.	.	CATAVNSNQPQHF	TGTGCCACTGCAGTAAATAGCAATCAGCCCCAGCATTTT
TRBV6-5	TRBJ1-4	.	.	CASSYVSNEKLFF	TGTGCCAGCAGTTACGTTAGTAATGAAAAACTGTTTTTT
TRBV7-9	TRBJ1-4	TRBD1	.	CASSLGGEGQGVEKLFF	TGTGCCAGCAGCTTAGGTGGAGAGGGACAGGGGGTTGAAAAACTGTTTTTT
TRBV6-1	TRBJ1-3	TRBD1	.	CASSEVGTGRNTIYF	TGTGCCAGCAGTGAAGTGGGGACAGGGCGAAACACCATATATTTT
TRBV5-1	TRBJ2-5	.	.	CASSVGTAGETQYF	TGCGCCAGCAGCGTCGGCACCGCGGGAGAGACCCAGTACTTC
TRBV20-1	TRBJ1-2	.	.	CSARERLGYTF	TGCAGTGCTAGGGAGAGGCTCGGCTACACCTTC
TRBV3-1/TRBV3-2	TRBJ1-1	.	.	CASSQAAGGWKDTEAFF	TGTGCCAGCAGCCAAGCCGCGGGGGGCTGGAAGGACACTGAAGCTTTCTTT
TRBV7-8	TRBJ1-1	TRBD1	.	CASSDTGVSMNTEAFF	TGTGCCAGCAGCGATACAGGGGTCTCTATGAACACTGAAGCTTTCTTT
TRBV27	TRBJ1-4	.	.	CASNTRGGTNEKLFF	TGTGCCAGCAATACGCGAGGAGGCACTAATGAAAAACTGTTTTTT
TRBV6-5	TRBJ1-2	.	.	CASSYRAGTNYGYTF	TGTGCCAGCAGTTACCGGGCAGGGACTAACTATGGCTACACCTTC
TRBV30	TRBJ2-2	.	.	CAWSITLNTGELFF	TGTGCCTGGAGTATAACTTTGAACACCGGGGAGCTGTTTTTT
TRBV19	TRBJ1-4	TRBD1	.	CASSTTGTGDEKLFF	TGTGCCAGTAGTACAACCGGGACAGGGGACGAAAAACTGTTTTTT
TRBV19	TRBJ1-2	TRBD1	once	CASSPTGGSGYTF	TGTGCCAGTAGTCCGACAGGGGGCAGTGGCTACACCTTC
TRBV15	TRBJ1-5	.	.	CATSRDLGMGPQHF	TGTGCCACCAGCAGAGATCTCGGGATGGGGCCCCAGCATTTT
TRBV30	TRBJ1-1	.	.	CAWNSPWGGQRIAFF	TGTGCCTGGAACTCACCCTGGGGCGGACAGAGGATAGCTTTCTTT
TRBV5-1	TRBJ1-1	.	.	CASSGTPNTEAFF	TGCGCCAGTTCCGGGACACCGAACACTGAAGCTTTCTTT
TRBV7-3	TRBJ2-5	.	.	CASSPSIQGIGETQYF	TGTGCCAGCAGCCCCTCGATCCAGGGTATTGGAGAGACCCAGTACTTC
TRBV25-1	TRBJ1-1	.	once	CASSEPRNTEAFF	TGTGCCAGCAGTGAACCGAGGAACACTGAAGCTTTCTTT